Described below is a single T cell receptor beta chain sequence and its context. This sample is part of a study of blood T cell repertoires in COVID-19. The repertoire was sequenced with immunoSEQ multiplex PCR; TCRdb's copy has only in-frame clones and lacks some. The sample consists of 150,000 to 200,000 clones, just over 85% of them appearing once. The germline CDR1 and CDR2 sequences are SEHNR and FQNEAQ (reference sequence). This CDR3 has 16 residues. V shed 3 bases and J shed 0 bases, with 12 bases lying between them. Sequenced sample: peripheral blood. J is TRBJ2-1 and V is TRBV7-9; no definite D call. The clonotype comes from a man aged 50 to 59 with active or convalescent COVID-19. The CDR3 nucleotides are TGTGCCAGCAGCTTGGCCCGGGTTAGCTCCTACAATGAGCAGTTCTTC. Translation: CASSLARVSSYNEQFF.